This T cell receptor (beta chain) emerged from a study of blood T cell repertoires in COVID-19. Clones were sequenced by immunoSEQ multiplex PCR, and TCRdb holds only the in-frame ones, with some missing. Altogether around 100,000 clones are present, around nine tenths being singletons, with the ten largest covering about 4.6%. Deletions cut 5 bases from V and 5 bases from J, with 19 bases between. The CDR3 runs 15 residues. Germline V gene sequence: CDR1 SNHLY, CDR2 FYNNEI. The sample consisted of peripheral blood. The V and J genes are TRBV2 and TRBJ2-7; possible D gene TRBD1, 6 bases. The clonotype originates from a human donor in a cohort sampled during active COVID-19. CDR3 DNA: TGTGCCAGCAGTCAACAGGGAAGTAGGATGGACGAGCAGTACTTC. This translates into CASSQQGSRMDEQYF.